The 10 T cell receptor beta chains below come from one sample, sequenced in a study of T cell responses to AZD1222 COVID-19 vaccine. The data were produced by immunoSEQ multiplex PCR, yet TCRdb's version contains in-frame clones alone and is incomplete. The sample has roughly 180,000 clones, almost 90% seen once. The material sequenced was peripheral blood, taken on day 0 of AZD1222 vaccination. The receptors were sampled from an adult in good health.

V and J are TRBV18 and TRBJ2-7; possibly TRBD2 for D (5 bases). Trimming pared 4 bases from V and 0 bases from J, leaving 7 bases between. Germline CDR1 and CDR2: KGHSH and LQKENI. The CDR3 length is 13 residues. CDR3 amino acids: CASSRGSSYEQYF. In DNA, the CDR3 is TGTGCCAGCTCACGAGGGAGCTCCTACGAGCAGTACTTC.

The chain employs TRBV3-1 (or the pseudogene TRBV3-2) and TRBJ1-4; 7 bases line up with TRBD1. The CDR3 totals 15 residues. Germline trimming cut 4 bases from V and 8 bases from J; bases unmatched to any gene: 10. The germline CDR1 and CDR2 sequences are LGHDT and YNNKEL (reference sequence). CDR3 nucleotide sequence: TGTGCCAGCAGCCCGCAGAGGGGGCCAAGGGAAAAACTGTTTTTT. Translating gives CASSPQRGPREKLFF.

This clone was counted a single time. The chain employs TRBV28 and TRBJ2-7; 10 positions match TRBD1. V shed 10 bases and J 4 bases; nucleotides not matched to a gene: 7. This CDR3 comprises 13 residues. The germline V gene has CDR1 MDHEN and CDR2 SYDVKM. CDR3 sequence reads: CATSRTGGYEQYF. DNA for the CDR3: TGTGCCACCTCCAGGACAGGGGGATACGAGCAGTACTTC.

This clone was seen a handful of times. This chain links TRBV15 with TRBJ2-7; TRBD1 matches 8 bases. V lost 4 bases to trimming and J lost 4 bases; unmatched junction nucleotides: 6. Germline CDR1 reads LNHNV; CDR2 reads YYDKDF (reference sequence). The CDR3 loop spans 14 amino acids. Here the CDR3 reads CATSIHRGRYEQYF. The CDR3 DNA sequence: TGTGCCACCAGCATTCACAGGGGGAGGTACGAGCAGTACTTC.

This clone was recorded a few times. The rearrangement uses TRBV30 and TRBJ2-5; 7 nucleotides line up with TRBD1. Per germline, CDR1 GTSNPN and CDR2 SVGIG (reference sequence). CDR3 length: 13 amino acids. V shed 1 base, J shed 7 bases, and the junction held 6 bases outside the gene matches. The CDR3 loop reads CAWSGQGGGTQYF. As DNA, the CDR3 is TGTGCCTGGAGTGGACAGGGTGGGGGGACCCAGTACTTC.

The J gene is TRBJ2-3, the V gene TRBV9; D is uncertain. The V gene lost 2 bases and the J gene lost 0 bases, with 13 bases spanning the gap. The CDR3 sequence is 16 residues long. Germline CDR1 reads SGDLS; CDR2 reads YYNGEE. The CDR3 is CASSVLGGPSTDTQYF. For the CDR3, the DNA is TGTGCCAGCAGCGTTTTGGGCGGCCCTAGCACAGATACGCAGTATTTT.

This clone was detected only once. The chain is built from TRBV7-3 and TRBJ2-3, with D possibly TRBD2 on 5 matching bases. CDR3 length: 13 amino acids. Per germline, CDR1 SGHTA and CDR2 FQGTGA. Deletions cut 5 bases from V and 10 bases from J, with 16 bases between. CDR3 region: CASSRTDYGAQYF. CDR3 DNA sequence: TGTGCCAGCAGCCGGACCGACTATGGAGCGCAGTATTTT.

The chain couples TRBV28 to TRBJ2-3, with TRBD2 identical over 7 bases. This CDR3 is built from 15 residues. CDR1 and CDR2 (germline): MDHEN, SYDVKM. The V and J ends lost 4 bases and 4 bases, in that order; junction bases with no gene match: 8. In DNA form, the CDR3 reads TGTGCCAGCAGTTCTGTTGGGGGGGTTGCAGATACGCAGTATTTT. It translates to CASSSVGGVADTQYF.

This clone came up once. The J gene is TRBJ1-1, the V gene TRBV3-1 (or the pseudogene TRBV3-2), with D perhaps matching TRBD1 (5 bases). This CDR3 region has 14 residues. In germline, CDR1 is LGHDT, CDR2 YNNKEL (reference sequence). V gave up 6 bases and J gave up 3 bases, with 14 bases separating them. The CDR3 nucleotides read TGTGCCAGCAGTCTCGTGGAGGGGTACACTGAAGCTTTCTTT. Translating it yields CASSLVEGYTEAFF.

The rearrangement uses TRBV7-9 and TRBJ1-4; a weak D match, TRBD1 (5 bases). Per the germline V gene, CDR1 is SEHNR and CDR2 is FQNEAQ (reference sequence). The V and J ends lost 5 bases and 0 bases respectively, with 7 bases between them. CDR3 length: 14 amino acids. The DNA of the CDR3 is TGTGCCAGCAGCGGGGGTACAACTAATGAAAAACTGTTTTTT. This codes for CASSGGTTNEKLFF.